A single sample is the source of the 18 T cell receptor beta chains below, sequenced in a study of T-cell reconstitution after alpha-beta-depleted transplantation in children. Unique molecular identifiers were built into the TCRbeta library. Each CDR3 protein gets one entry after TCRdb re-called the PCR reads with MiXCR. The profile shows 490,000 or so distinct CDR3 sequences, 10% to 13% of them singletons. Here the sequenced sample was PBMCs, taken before TCRalphabeta/CD19-depleted stem cell transplant. The receptors derive from a child under 10 years old with inherited bone marrow failure, due to receive a stem cell transplant.

This chain uses TRBV29-1 with TRBJ1-3; 7 bases are a match to TRBD1. V was pared by 6 bases and J by 3 bases, with 8 bases of the junction left unmatched. Germline lookup yields CDR1 SQVTM and CDR2 ANQGSEA. The CDR3 is 14 amino acids. As DNA, the CDR3 is TGCAGCGTGCTAGACAGGGCTTGTGGAAACACCATATATTTT. Translated: CSVLDRACGNTIYF.

This clonotype has at least ten counts. J is TRBJ1-1 and V is TRBV5-1; D gene uncertain. V lost 1 base and J 4 bases, leaving 14 bases between the germline ends. CDR1 and CDR2 from the germline V gene are SGHRS and YFSETQ. The length of the CDR3 is 15 residues. This CDR3 reads CASSLYMGTLTEAFF. CDR3 DNA: TGCGCCAGCAGCTTGTATATGGGTACCCTCACTGAAGCTTTCTTT.

This clonotype was seen repeatedly, ten times or more. In DNA form, the CDR3 reads TGTGCCAGCAGCTGGGGGGATCAGCCCCAGCATTTT. This codes for CASSWGDQPQHF. The chain carries TRBV7-9 and TRBJ1-5, with D perhaps matching TRBD1 (5 bases). The CDR3 contains 12 residues. Germline V gives CDR1 SEHNR, CDR2 FQNEAQ (reference sequence). Trimming took 4 bases from V and 5 from J, leaving 6 bases between them.

This clonotype was counted many times. The DNA of the CDR3 is TGTGCCAGCACCCCAAACAATGAGCAGTTCTTC. Its protein product is CASTPNNEQFF. The chain recombines TRBV27 with TRBJ2-1; D is ambiguous. Per the germline V gene, CDR1 is MNHEY and CDR2 is SMNVEV (reference sequence). The V end was cut by 7 bases, the J end by 5 bases, with 6 bases between. The length of the CDR3 is 11 residues.

In its sample, this clonotype was seen many times. CDR3 DNA sequence: TGTGCCTCGAGCGGGGAGCTGTTTTTT. The encoded protein is CASSGELFF. V is TRBV3-1 and J is TRBJ2-2; D is undetermined. Trimming left V 11 bases short and J 7 bases short, with 5 bases between. CDR1 is LGHDT, CDR2 YNNKEL, per germline (reference sequence). The CDR3 is 9 amino acids.

At least ten counts were recorded for this clonotype. The J gene is TRBJ2-4, the V gene TRBV28; D is uncertain. CDR1 is MDHEN, CDR2 SYDVKM, per germline. The CDR3 runs 15 residues. V was clipped by 2 bases and J by 0 bases, with 8 bases between them. The CDR3 DNA reads as TGTGCCAGCAGTTTAGTGGAATCAGCCAAAAACATTCAGTACTTC. This gives the protein CASSLVESAKNIQYF.

This sequence joins TRBV5-6 and TRBJ2-1; no clear D gene. Deletions cut 2 bases from V and 5 bases from J, with 8 bases between. There are 13 residues in the CDR3. In germline, CDR1 is SGHDT, CDR2 YYEEEE. DNA of the CDR3: TGTGCCAGCAGCTTTGGTGGCCACAATGAGCAGTTCTTC. Its protein product is CASSFGGHNEQFF.

The chain uses TRBV30 and TRBJ2-7; 7 nucleotides align to TRBD1. CDR1 and CDR2 (germline): GTSNPN, SVGIG (reference sequence). The CDR3 has 15 amino acids. V was clipped by 2 bases and J by 1 base; unmatched bases: 8. CDR3 loop: CAWSRAPGQSYEQYF. The CDR3 region has the DNA TGTGCCTGGAGTCGGGCCCCGGGACAGTCCTACGAGCAGTACTTC.

The chain employs TRBV27 and TRBJ1-1; D is undetermined. CDR3 length equals 14 residues. Trimming took off 6 bases at V and 6 bases at J, with 17 bases between the two ends. The germline V gene encodes CDR1 MNHEY and CDR2 SMNVEV (reference sequence). The CDR3 sequence: CASRKQKMSAEAFF. The CDR3 DNA reads as TGTGCCAGCAGGAAACAGAAGATGAGCGCTGAAGCTTTCTTT.

DNA for the CDR3: TGTGCCAGCAGCCCCCTTTCGGGGCCAGATACGCAGTATTTT. This translates into CASSPLSGPDTQYF. The chain links TRBV7-2 to TRBJ2-3; possibly TRBD1 or TRBD2 for D (5 bases each). The CDR3 is 14 residues long. CDR1 and CDR2 (germline): SGHTA, FQGNSA. Trimming stripped 5 bases from V and 4 bases from J, with 13 bases between. Drawing the rest from reference TRBV7-2 and TRBJ2-3, the complete variable domain is GAGVSQSPSNKVTEKGKDVELRCDPISGHTALYWYRQSLGQGLEFLIYFQGNSAPDKSGLPSDRFSAERTGGSVSTLTIQRTQQEDSAVYLCASSPLSGPDTQYFGPGTRLTVL.

Many counts were recorded for this clonotype. The chain employs TRBV6-1 and TRBJ2-2; perhaps TRBD2 as D (6 bases). Germline V gene data show CDR1 as MNHNS and CDR2 as SASEGT. Trimming stripped 8 bases from V and 2 bases from J, with 12 bases between. The CDR3 loop spans 14 amino acids. CDR3 in DNA: TGTGCCAGCTCTAGCGTACTAAACACCGGGGAGCTGTTTTTT. It translates to CASSSVLNTGELFF.

This clonotype has more than one count but fewer than ten. This rearrangement joins TRBV6-5 to TRBJ2-7, with TRBD2 matching over 8 bases. The CDR3 contains 14 residues. The germline CDR1 and CDR2 sequences are MNHEY and SVGAGI. J gave up 1 base and V 5 bases, and 4 bases lay outside the gene matches. This CDR3 reads CASSRGRTSYEQYF. CDR3 nucleotide sequence: TGTGCCAGCAGTCGCGGGAGGACGTCCTACGAGCAGTACTTC.

Many counts were recorded for this clonotype. The rearrangement uses TRBV20-1 and TRBJ2-1, with D perhaps matching TRBD1 (5 bases). This CDR3 comprises 12 residues. Germline CDR1 DFQATT, CDR2 SNEGSKA (reference sequence). The CDR3 coding sequence is TGCAGCGTATATAGGGGAATCGATGAGCAGTTCTTC. It translates to CSVYRGIDEQFF.

This clonotype has more than one count but fewer than ten. The chain couples TRBV18 to TRBJ2-1; TRBD2 aligns across 8 bases. CDR1 and CDR2 (germline): KGHSH, LQKENI. The V segment lost 2 bases and the J segment 8 bases; nucleotides outside the gene matches: 8. The CDR3 spans 15 residues. Here the CDR3 reads CASSPGSSGLDEQFF. The CDR3 DNA reads as TGTGCCAGCTCACCAGGATCTAGCGGGTTGGATGAGCAGTTCTTC.

This clonotype appeared a few times. This rearrangement joins TRBV5-4 to TRBJ2-1; D possibly uses TRBD1 or TRBD2 (5 bases each). The CDR3 has 14 residues. V lost 1 base and J 7 bases, leaving 12 bases between the germline ends. Looked up from germline, CDR1 is SGHNT and CDR2 is YYREEE (reference sequence). The CDR3 reads CASSLTDWGNEQFF. DNA of the CDR3: TGTGCCAGCAGCTTGACAGACTGGGGGAATGAGCAGTTCTTC. The full variable domain, in which reference TRBV5-4 and TRBJ2-1 provide the parts outside the CDR3, is ETGVTQSPTHLIKTRGQQVTLRCSSQSGHNTVSWYQQALGQGPQFIFQYYREEENGRGNFPPRFSGLQFPNYSSELNVNALELDDSALYLCASSLTDWGNEQFFGPGTRLTVL.

This chain uses TRBV29-1 with TRBJ2-1; TRBD1 agrees at 7 bases. Trimming took 0 bases from V and 8 from J; bases not matched to a gene: 10. Germline V lookup: CDR1 SQVTM, CDR2 ANQGSEA. CDR3 length equals 15 residues. The CDR3 is CSVEERTGLLDEQFF. The CDR3 DNA is TGCAGCGTTGAAGAGAGGACAGGTCTCTTGGATGAGCAGTTCTTC.

This clonotype was counted at least ten times. CDR3 DNA sequence: TGTGCCACCAGTGACCGACAGGGGGGAGCGAACACCGGGGAGCTGTTTTTT. Translation gives CATSDRQGGANTGELFF. The V call is TRBV24-1, the J call TRBJ2-2; 9 bases are shared with TRBD1. The ends lost 4 bases at V and 0 bases at J; junction bases unmatched: 5. The CDR3 runs to 17 residues. Germline loops: CDR1 KGHDR, CDR2 SFDVKD.

This clonotype was seen at least ten times. The V and J genes are TRBV4-2 and TRBJ2-7; no firm D call. Germline-derived CDR1 and CDR2 are LGHNA and YNFKEQ. CDR3 size: 13 residues. V was clipped by 4 bases and J by 4 bases, with 11 bases between them. The CDR3 here is CASSPPEQYEQYF. The CDR3 DNA reads TGTGCCAGCAGCCCTCCGGAACAGTACGAGCAGTACTTC.